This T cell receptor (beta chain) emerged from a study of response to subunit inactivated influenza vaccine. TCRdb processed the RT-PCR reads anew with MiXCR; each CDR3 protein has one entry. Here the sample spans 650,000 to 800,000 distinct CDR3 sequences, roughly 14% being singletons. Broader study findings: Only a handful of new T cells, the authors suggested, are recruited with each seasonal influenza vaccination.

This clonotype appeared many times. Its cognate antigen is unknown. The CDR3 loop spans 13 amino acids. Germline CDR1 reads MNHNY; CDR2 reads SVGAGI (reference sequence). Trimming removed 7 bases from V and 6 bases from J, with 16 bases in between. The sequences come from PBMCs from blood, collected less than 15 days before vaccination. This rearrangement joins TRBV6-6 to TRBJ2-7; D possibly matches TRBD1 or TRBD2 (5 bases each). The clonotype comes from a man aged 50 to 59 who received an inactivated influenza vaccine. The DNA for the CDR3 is TGTGCCAGCAATTTTGGGACGAAAGGCGAGCAGTACTTC. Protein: CASNFGTKGEQYF.